This TCR beta chain was captured in a study of Graves' ophthalmopathy and Graves' hyperthyroidism. At the level of the study: At the time of initial diagnosis and before any treatment, peripheral blood was collected. Study-wide findings and caveats: The model's prediction of ophthalmopathy progression had about 70% sensitivity and 72% to 85% specificity.

Under 3 months in duration, the ophthalmopathy in affected donors had moderate-to-severe activity, CAS ≥3 and NOSPECS ≥4. Exclusion criteria comprised other autoimmune diseases, uncontrolled infections, pregnancy or lactation in patients. As concerns this clonotype: The target antigen is unknown.

RNA transcripts were the source from which TCR beta CDR3 regions were amplified. An opening RT-PCR round employed HTBI primers and preceded a second-round multiplex PCR. MiXCR, run by TCRdb on the multiplex PCR reads, gives a single entry per CDR3 protein. This table holds about 220,000 distinct CDR3 sequences, roughly 21% found once. The specimen sequenced was peripheral blood. The TCR comes from a woman aged 50 to 65 with Graves' ophthalmopathy.

CDR3 amino acids: CASGGSPYSNQPQHF. The CDR3 nucleotides are TGTGCCTCCGGCGGCAGCCCTTATAGCAATCAGCCCCAGCATTTT. The rearrangement links TRBV12-3 or TRBV12-4 to TRBJ1-5, with D uncertain. This CDR3 has 15 amino acids. V gave up 11 bases and J gave up 0 bases, with 17 bases separating them.